The sequence of this T cell receptor (beta chain) was determined in a study of monozygotic twins with inflammatory bowel disease. TCRdb re-called the 5' RACE reads and shows each CDR3 protein once, DNA omitted. The listing records 400,000 or so distinct CDR3 sequences. There are 15 residues in the CDR3. Germline V gene data show CDR1 as SQVTM and CDR2 as ANQGSEA. This TCR was sampled from a human donor with ulcerative colitis or Crohn's disease, or a healthy co-twin of an affected twin (not recorded which). J is TRBJ2-1 and V is TRBV29-1; TCRdb selects TRBD1, and the lack of DNA leaves this call unchecked. The material sequenced was blood. The CDR3 loop is CSVRTATSSYNEQFF.